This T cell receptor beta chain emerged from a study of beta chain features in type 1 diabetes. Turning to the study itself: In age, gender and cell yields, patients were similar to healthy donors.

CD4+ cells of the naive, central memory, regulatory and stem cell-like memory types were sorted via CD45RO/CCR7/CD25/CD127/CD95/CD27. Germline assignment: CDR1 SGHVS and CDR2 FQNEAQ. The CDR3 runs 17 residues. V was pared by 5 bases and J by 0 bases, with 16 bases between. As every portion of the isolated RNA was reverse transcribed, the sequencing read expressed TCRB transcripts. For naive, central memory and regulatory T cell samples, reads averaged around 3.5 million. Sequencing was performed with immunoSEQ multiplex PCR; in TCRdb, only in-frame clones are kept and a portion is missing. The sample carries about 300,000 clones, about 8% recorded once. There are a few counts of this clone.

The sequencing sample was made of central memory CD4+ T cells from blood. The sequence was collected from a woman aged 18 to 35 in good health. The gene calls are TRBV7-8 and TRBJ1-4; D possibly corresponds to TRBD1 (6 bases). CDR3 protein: CASSPQQGWATNEKLFF. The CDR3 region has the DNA TGTGCCAGCAGCCCTCAACAGGGTTGGGCAACTAATGAAAAACTGTTTTTT.